The next 26 T cell receptor beta chains were all read from a single sample in a study of cytomegalovirus exposure and HLA in healthy donors. Amplification used 60 Vbeta primers and 13 Jbeta primers. TCRdb's copy holds only in-frame clones and misses some; the assay was immunoSEQ multiplex PCR. The table lists roughly 160,000 clones, over 60% of them singletons. Sequencing was performed on PBMCs. The receptors derive from a woman aged 30 to 39 in good health and CMV-seronegative.

The J gene is TRBJ1-5, the V gene TRBV6-1; no firm D call. The CDR3 runs to 15 residues. Trimming left V 5 bases short and J 2 bases short, with 13 bases between. The germline V gene has CDR1 MNHNS and CDR2 SASEGT. CDR3 in amino acids: CASSLTQVGNQPQHF. The CDR3 nucleotides are TGTGCCAGCAGTCTGACCCAGGTTGGCAATCAGCCCCAGCATTTT.

This sequence joins TRBV4-3 and TRBJ2-6, with D maybe TRBD1 (6 bases). Germline assignment: CDR1 LGHNA and CDR2 YSLEER. V lost 2 bases to trimming and J lost 0 bases, with 11 bases between them. The length of the CDR3 is 17 residues. CDR3 residues: CASSQSDSRSGANVLTF. CDR3 DNA: TGCGCCAGCAGCCAATCGGACAGCCGCTCTGGGGCCAACGTCCTGACTTTC.

This clone was seen only a few times. This sequence joins TRBV5-1 and TRBJ2-5; the D is unclear. V shed 6 bases and J shed 0 bases, with 6 bases lying between them. The CDR3 length is 12 residues. Germline CDR1 and CDR2: SGHRS and YFSETQ. CDR3 loop: CASTVDQETQYF. Written as DNA, the CDR3 is TGCGCCAGCACCGTTGACCAAGAGACCCAGTACTTC. The complete variable domain, with remaining parts taken from reference TRBV5-1 and TRBJ2-5, reads KAGVTQTPRYLIKTRGQQVTLSCSPISGHRSVSWYQQTPGQGLQFLFEYFSETQRNKGNFPGRFSGRQFSNSRSEMNVSTLELGDSALYLCASTVDQETQYFGPGTRLLVL.

This clone was counted between two and nine times. The chain employs TRBV7-2 and TRBJ2-7, with 10 bases aligning to TRBD2. J was trimmed by 3 bases and V by 1 base; bases with no gene match: 6. Germline lookup yields CDR1 SGHTA and CDR2 FQGNSA. This CDR3 is 16 amino acids long. For the CDR3, the DNA is TGTGCCAGCAGCTTAGGGTCTAGCGGGGGTCACTACGAGCAGTACTTC. This gives the protein CASSLGSSGGHYEQYF.

The J gene is TRBJ2-3, the V gene TRBV2; the D is unclear. Germline V CDR1 and CDR2: SNHLY, FYNNEI. The V end was cut by 9 bases, the J end by 3 bases, with 16 bases between. The CDR3 is 14 amino acids. The CDR3 bases are TGTGCCAGTCCTCCGGGTATAGATACAGATACGCAGTATTTT. Its translation is CASPPGIDTDTQYF.

The chain couples TRBV7-2 to TRBJ1-5; possible D gene TRBD1, 6 bases. CDR1 and CDR2 from the germline V gene are SGHTA and FQGNSA. The CDR3 extends over 18 amino acids. V gave up 0 bases and J gave up 1 base, with 16 bases separating them. Here the CDR3 DNA reads TGTGCCAGCAGCTTAGCTTCGGGCAGCAGGGGAAGCAATCAGCCCCAGCATTTT. Translation: CASSLASGSRGSNQPQHF.

This clone appeared a few times. Here the CDR3 DNA reads TGTGCCAGCAGTTTTTCGGGAGGGACGAATGAGCAGTTCTTC. Translating gives CASSFSGGTNEQFF. The chain carries TRBV28 and TRBJ2-1, with TRBD2 matching 8 bases. CDR3 length: 14 residues. Unmatched junction bases numbered 5, after V lost 3 bases and J lost 7 bases. Germline V gene lookup returns CDR1 MDHEN and CDR2 SYDVKM.

This chain joins TRBV9 and TRBJ2-2, with no clear D. There are 15 residues in the CDR3. Deletions cut 4 bases from V and 4 bases from J, with 14 bases between. Germline-derived CDR1 and CDR2 are SGDLS and YYNGEE. CDR3 nucleotide sequence: TGTGCCAGCAGCCCAAGACTGCCGTTCACCGGGGAGCTGTTTTTT. Protein: CASSPRLPFTGELFF.

This chain links TRBV7-2 with TRBJ2-1; TRBD2 matches at 7 bases. This CDR3 contains 15 residues. Trimming took 5 bases from V and 6 from J; bases not matched to a gene: 10. The germline V gene encodes CDR1 SGHTA and CDR2 FQGNSA. The CDR3 DNA follows: TGTGCCAGCAGCGCACTAGCGCCGGCCTTCAATGAGCAGTTCTTC. Encoded protein: CASSALAPAFNEQFF.

J is TRBJ2-7 and V is TRBV7-2; maybe TRBD2 (5 bases). CDR3 size: 15 residues. Per germline, CDR1 SGHTA and CDR2 FQGNSA. With 5 bases removed from V and 2 bases from J, the gap between germline ends came to 16 bases. The CDR3 DNA is TGTGCCAGCAGCCCGAGAGGGTCAGAAACCTACGAGCAGTACTTC. It codes for CASSPRGSETYEQYF.

V gene TRBV15 combines with J gene TRBJ2-5; D unresolved. Trimming removed 0 bases at V and 4 bases at J, with 6 bases between. Germline V gene sequence: CDR1 LNHNV, CDR2 YYDKDF (reference sequence). The CDR3 runs 13 residues. The CDR3 DNA reads TGTGCCACCAGCAGAGATGTCGGAGAGACCCAGTACTTC. Translating it yields CATSRDVGETQYF. Full variable domain (rest looked up from reference TRBV15 and TRBJ2-5): DAMVIQNPRYQVTQFGKPVTLSCSQTLNHNVMYWYQQKSSQAPKLLFHYYDKDFNNEADTPDNFQSRRPNTSFCFLDIRSPGLGDTAMYLCATSRDVGETQYFGPGTRLLVL.

V gene TRBV5-1 combines with J gene TRBJ2-1, with 7 nucleotides matching TRBD2. Germline CDR1 and CDR2: SGHRS and YFSETQ. Trimming removed 4 bases from V and 6 bases from J; junction bases left unmatched: 10. The CDR3 is made up of 15 amino acids. The DNA for the CDR3 is TGCGCCAGCAGCGAACGTGGCGGGGGTATCAATGAGCAGTTCTTC. Translation gives CASSERGGGINEQFF.

The chain uses TRBV6-1 and TRBJ2-3; 11 nucleotides agree with TRBD1. The CDR3 loop spans 15 amino acids. Germline V gene lookup returns CDR1 MNHNS and CDR2 SASEGT. V shed 7 bases and J 3 bases; nucleotides not matched to a gene: 6. In DNA form, the CDR3 reads TGTGCCAGCACCCTGGACAGGGGGCGAACAGATACGCAGTATTTT. Translating it yields CASTLDRGRTDTQYF.

This clone was recorded a few times. DNA of the CDR3: TGTGCCAGCAGTCCCATGGGTAGCGGGAGTATCGATGAGCAGTTCTTC. Its protein is CASSPMGSGSIDEQFF. The chain joins TRBV27 to TRBJ2-1; 9 bases are a match to TRBD2. The germline V gene has CDR1 MNHEY and CDR2 SMNVEV (reference sequence). This CDR3 has 16 amino acids. Unmatched junction bases numbered 13, after V lost 5 bases and J lost 8 bases.

This clone has just a few counts. The chain couples TRBV5-1 to TRBJ2-1; tentative D call: TRBD1 (6 bases). Germline values: CDR1 SGHRS, CDR2 YFSETQ. Trimming took 5 bases from V and 0 from J, leaving 12 bases between them. The CDR3 runs 15 residues. The CDR3 bases are TGCGCCAGCAGGGGTACAGGGCCCTCCTACAATGAGCAGTTCTTC. Protein: CASRGTGPSYNEQFF.

Worth noting for this clone: Mismatch with germline at one junction end may stem from a read error. The chain combines TRBV5-6 with TRBJ1-2, with TRBD1 matching over 7 bases. CDR1 and CDR2 (germline): SGHDT, YYEEEE. CDR3 length equals 14 residues. Written as DNA, the CDR3 is TGTGCCAGCACCAAGGACAGGTCTAACTATGGCTACCCCTTC. Translating it yields CASTKDRSNYGYPF.

The chain has TRBV5-6 and TRBJ2-1; tentative D call: TRBD2 (6 bases). V lost 4 bases and J 3 bases, leaving 11 bases between the germline ends. This CDR3 has 14 amino acids. The V gene's germline CDR1 is SGHDT and CDR2 YYEEEE. CDR3 DNA sequence: TGTGCCAGCAGCACGGAGGGTTTCTACAATGAGCAGTTCTTC. Translating it yields CASSTEGFYNEQFF.

J is TRBJ1-2 and V is TRBV14; 10 bases are shared with TRBD1. The V segment lost 0 bases and the J segment 7 bases; nucleotides outside the gene matches: 5. The CDR3 is 15 residues long. Germline V gene sequence: CDR1 SGHDN, CDR2 FVKESK. CDR3 sequence: CASSQDWTGGGGYTF. As DNA, the CDR3 is TGTGCCAGCAGCCAAGATTGGACAGGGGGAGGTGGCTACACCTTC.

The chain combines TRBV2 with TRBJ1-1; weak D call: TRBD1 (5 bases). The length of the CDR3 is 15 residues. Germline CDR1 reads SNHLY; CDR2 reads FYNNEI. V gave up 6 bases and J gave up 3 bases, with 17 bases separating them. CDR3 nucleotide sequence: TGTGCCAGCAGACTCCCGGGAGGAGGGGACACTGAAGCTTTCTTT. Translating it yields CASRLPGGGDTEAFF.

The gene calls are TRBV19 and TRBJ1-4, with 9 bases aligning to TRBD1. The V gene end was trimmed by 4 bases and the J gene end by 5 bases; junction bases not matched to a gene: 11. The CDR3 is 17 residues long. CDR1 LNHDA and CDR2 SQIVND come from the germline V gene (reference sequence). CDR3 sequence reads: CASSTHNGGQGNEKLFF. The DNA for the CDR3 is TGTGCCAGTAGTACCCACAACGGAGGACAGGGGAATGAAAAACTGTTTTTT.

The gene calls are TRBV28 and TRBJ2-1; 14 bases match TRBD2. Trimming cost V 6 bases and J 10 bases; bases outside gene matches: 8. This CDR3 spans 15 amino acids. Germline V gene lookup returns CDR1 MDHEN and CDR2 SYDVKM. The CDR3 region has the DNA TGTGCCAGCAGCCCGACTAGCGGGAGGGCCCTCGAGCAGTTCTTC. Translation gives CASSPTSGRALEQFF.

The chain recombines TRBV6-1 with TRBJ1-1; D is unclear. This CDR3 is built from 13 residues. Between the trimmed V and J ends, which lost 4 bases and 1 base, there was a span of 7 bases. Germline loops: CDR1 MNHNS, CDR2 SASEGT. CDR3 in amino acids: CASSVTENTEAFF. The CDR3 DNA reads TGTGCCAGCAGTGTTACAGAGAACACTGAAGCTTTCTTT.

V and J are TRBV27 and TRBJ2-2; D is uncertain. This CDR3 has 13 residues. CDR1 and CDR2 from the germline V gene are MNHEY and SMNVEV (reference sequence). Deletions cut 6 bases from V and 0 bases from J, with 5 bases between. The CDR3 reads CASRITNTGELFF. CDR3 in DNA: TGTGCCAGCAGAATTACGAACACCGGGGAGCTGTTTTTT.

The chain recombines TRBV7-6 with TRBJ2-5, with D maybe TRBD1 (6 bases). V lost 4 bases, J lost 2 bases, and 8 bases lay in between. CDR3 length: 13 amino acids. CDR1 and CDR2 (germline): SGHVS, FNYEAQ. The CDR3 region has the DNA TGTGCCAGCAGCTCGGACAGACAAGAGACCCAGTACTTC. Translated, it gives CASSSDRQETQYF.

This clone showed up just once. J is TRBJ2-5 and V is TRBV7-3; 11 bases are shared with TRBD1. The V segment lost 2 bases and the J segment 4 bases; nucleotides outside the gene matches: 3. The germline V gene has CDR1 SGHTA and CDR2 FQGTGA. The CDR3 is made up of 15 amino acids. The CDR3 sequence: CASSLGTGGGETQYF. The DNA for the CDR3 is TGTGCCAGCAGCTTAGGGACAGGGGGGGGAGAGACCCAGTACTTC.

V gene TRBV2 combines with J gene TRBJ1-4; D gene ambiguous. Germline CDR1 is SNHLY and CDR2 is FYNNEI. Trimming pared 6 bases from V and 8 bases from J, leaving 19 bases between. The CDR3 length is 15 residues. In nucleotides, the CDR3 is TGTGCCAGCAGCCCAATACACTCTCCGGGGGAAAAACTGTTTTTT. Translation gives CASSPIHSPGEKLFF. Based on the CDR3 plus reference TRBV2 and TRBJ1-4, the full variable domain is EPEVTQTPSHQVTQMGQEVILRCVPISNHLYFYWYRQILGQKVEFLVSFYNNEISEKSEIFDDQFSVERPDGSNFTLKIRSTKLEDSAMYFCASSPIHSPGEKLFFGSGTQLSVL.